The next 20 T cell receptor beta chains were all read from a single sample in a study of T cell responses to AZD1222 COVID-19 vaccine. Sequencing used immunoSEQ multiplex PCR; TCRdb keeps in-frame clones, though not all of them. The sample shows about 100,000 clones, about 86% of them seen only once. The starting material was peripheral blood, obtained on day 0 of AZD1222 vaccination. These receptors all come from an adult in good health.

The gene calls are TRBV9 and TRBJ2-2; perhaps TRBD2 as D (6 bases). The germline V gene encodes CDR1 SGDLS and CDR2 YYNGEE. This CDR3 spans 15 amino acids. Trimming removed 3 bases at V and 3 bases at J, with 12 bases between. CDR3 DNA sequence: TGTGCCAGCAGCGCCGACGGGAGAGACACCGGGGAGCTGTTTTTT. This sequence encodes CASSADGRDTGELFF.

V and J are TRBV5-6 and TRBJ1-5; D is unresolved. The CDR3 contains 15 residues. Germline V lookup: CDR1 SGHDT, CDR2 YYEEEE. V lost 3 bases, J lost 4 bases, and 14 bases lay in between. Written as DNA, the CDR3 is TGTGCCAGCAGCTCCGGCGCGGGCCGTAATCAGCCCCAGCATTTT. Its translation: CASSSGAGRNQPQHF.

In its sample, this clone was seen once. The chain joins TRBV27 to TRBJ2-2, with D possibly TRBD1 on 5 matching bases. Per the germline V gene, CDR1 is MNHEY and CDR2 is SMNVEV (reference sequence). Deletions cut 10 bases from V and 1 base from J, with 13 bases between. The CDR3 contains 14 residues. In DNA form, the CDR3 reads TGTGCCACTAGGGGCAGGTTGAACACCGGGGAGCTGTTTTTT. Its translation: CATRGRLNTGELFF.

The chain carries TRBV4-3 and TRBJ2-3, with TRBD2 identical over 8 bases. This CDR3 has 16 amino acids. V shed 4 bases, J shed 0 bases, and the junction held 6 bases outside the gene matches. Germline V gene lookup returns CDR1 LGHNA and CDR2 YSLEER. Here the CDR3 DNA reads TGCGCCAGCAGCCGAACGGCTAGCGGGAGCACAGATACGCAGTATTTT. Translation: CASSRTASGSTDTQYF.

The rearrangement joins TRBV7-2 to TRBJ1-1; the D is unclear. Germline V lookup: CDR1 SGHTA, CDR2 FQGNSA. The CDR3 length is 14 residues. V was trimmed by 5 bases and J by 4 bases, leaving 14 bases between them. This CDR3 reads CASSPSRASTEAFF. CDR3 nucleotide sequence: TGTGCCAGCAGCCCAAGCCGTGCGAGCACTGAAGCTTTCTTT.

The gene calls are TRBV11-1 and TRBJ1-3; D is uncertain. CDR1 SGHAT and CDR2 FQDESV come from the germline V gene (reference sequence). The CDR3 consists of 14 residues. V dropped 5 bases and J dropped 5 bases, with 13 bases sitting between them. The CDR3 reads CASSDRSSRNTIYF. CDR3 DNA: TGTGCCAGCAGCGATCGGTCTTCTAGAAACACCATATATTTT.

This chain connects TRBV19 to TRBJ1-3; the D gene is possibly TRBD1 (5 bases). V shed 3 bases and J shed 3 bases, with 12 bases lying between them. Germline V gene data show CDR1 as LNHDA and CDR2 as SQIVND (reference sequence). This CDR3 has 15 residues. The CDR3 bases are TGTGCCAGTAGTATCCCACGGGGGTATGGAAACACCATATATTTT. Translated, it gives CASSIPRGYGNTIYF.

The chain combines TRBV18 with TRBJ2-1; TRBD1 aligns across 7 bases. The junction had 6 bases not matched to a gene; V was cut back by 0 bases and J by 4 bases. This CDR3 region has 16 residues. Germline loops: CDR1 KGHSH, CDR2 LQKENI. The CDR3 loop reads CASSPPGQGEYNEQFF. The DNA of the CDR3 is TGTGCCAGCTCACCACCCGGGCAGGGGGAGTACAATGAGCAGTTCTTC. The whole variable domain, filled in from reference TRBV18 and TRBJ2-1, reads NAGVMQNPRHLVRRRGQEARLRCSPMKGHSHVYWYRQLPEEGLKFMVYLQKENIIDESGMPKERFSAEFPKEGPSILRIQQVVRGDSAAYFCASSPPGQGEYNEQFFGPGTRLTVL.

The CDR3, as DNA: TGCGCCAGCATTCCCTGCTGGACGACATACAATGAGCAGTTCTTC. Amino acids: CASIPCWTTYNEQFF. J is TRBJ2-1 and V is TRBV4-3, with D unresolved. CDR3 length: 15 residues. Trimming removed 7 bases at V and 4 bases at J, with 17 bases between. CDR1 is LGHNA, CDR2 YSLEER, per germline.

A few counts support this clone. The rearrangement links TRBV12-5 to TRBJ1-6; perhaps TRBD1 as D (6 bases). V lost 0 bases and J 9 bases, leaving 6 bases between the germline ends. The CDR3 spans 13 residues. Germline CDR1 is LGHNT and CDR2 is FRNRAP. CDR3 DNA sequence: TGTGCTAGTGGTTTGGTACAGGGTTCACCCCTCCACTTT. As protein: CASGLVQGSPLHF.

This chain uses TRBV5-1 with TRBJ1-2; D is possibly TRBD1 (5 bases). Between the trimmed V and J ends, which lost 4 bases and 6 bases, there was a span of 16 bases. Per germline, CDR1 SGHRS and CDR2 YFSETQ. This CDR3 region has 14 residues. The CDR3 coding sequence is TGCGCCAGCAGCCGGGGGGACGGAGAGCATGGCTACACCTTC. Translating gives CASSRGDGEHGYTF.

This clone has just one count. The chain couples TRBV18 to TRBJ2-3; 7 bases line up with TRBD1. Per the germline V gene, CDR1 is KGHSH and CDR2 is LQKENI. CDR3 size: 16 residues. Germline trimming cut 6 bases from V and 0 bases from J; bases unmatched to any gene: 9. CDR3 DNA sequence: TGTGCCAGCTCCCGCGCCGGGACAGTGAGCACAGATACGCAGTATTTT. Residues: CASSRAGTVSTDTQYF.

In this sample, this clone is medium-sized. The chain couples TRBV7-9 to TRBJ1-4; D remains ambiguous. V was shortened by 5 bases and J by 6 bases, with 10 bases between the two germline ends. This CDR3 has 13 amino acids. Germline lookup yields CDR1 SEHNR and CDR2 FQNEAQ (reference sequence). DNA for the CDR3: TGTGCCAGCAGCCCCGGGCAGTATGAAAAACTGTTTTTT. Translated, it gives CASSPGQYEKLFF.

This clone has a single count. The chain recombines TRBV19 with TRBJ2-1, with D possibly called TRBD1 or TRBD2 (6 bases each). V lost 1 base and J 5 bases, leaving 15 bases between the germline ends. This CDR3 is built from 16 residues. From germline, CDR1 is LNHDA and CDR2 SQIVND (reference sequence). For the CDR3, the DNA is TGTGCCAGTAGTATAGGTTGGGGGGCCGAGAACAATGAGCAGTTCTTC. Protein sequence: CASSIGWGAENNEQFF. Full variable domain (missing parts from reference TRBV19 and TRBJ2-1): DGGITQSPKYLFRKEGQNVTLSCEQNLNHDAMYWYRQDPGQGLRLIYYSQIVNDFQKGDIAEGYSVSREKKESFPLTVTSAQKNPTAFYLCASSIGWGAENNEQFFGPGTRLTVL.

This clone appeared a few times. The V call is TRBV28, the J call TRBJ2-7; 9 nucleotides agree with TRBD1. The length of the CDR3 is 15 residues. Germline-derived CDR1 and CDR2 are MDHEN and SYDVKM. The junction had 7 bases not matched to a gene; V was cut back by 5 bases and J by 2 bases. The CDR3 spells CASSTTGGQAYEQYF. The CDR3 DNA follows: TGTGCCAGCAGTACAACAGGGGGCCAGGCCTACGAGCAGTACTTC.

This clone came up once. The chain employs TRBV27 and TRBJ2-1; no reliable D call. Deletions cut 2 bases from V and 7 bases from J, with 12 bases between. The CDR3 has 14 amino acids. Germline V lookup: CDR1 MNHEY, CDR2 SMNVEV (reference sequence). The CDR3 bases are TGTGCCAGCAGTTTAGGATCCCCGAGGAATGAGCAGTTCTTC. This sequence encodes CASSLGSPRNEQFF.

The chain links TRBV4-1 to TRBJ2-2; D might be TRBD1 or TRBD2, each matching 5 bases. Trimming shortened V by 6 bases and J by 4 bases, and 15 bases separated the two germline ends. Germline values: CDR1 MGHRA, CDR2 YSYEKL. The CDR3 is 15 amino acids. This CDR3 reads CASREAGSGTGELFF. In nucleotides, the CDR3 is TGCGCCAGCAGGGAGGCAGGGTCGGGCACCGGGGAGCTGTTTTTT.

The J gene is TRBJ2-3, the V gene TRBV11-2; D perhaps matches TRBD1 (5 bases). Germline V gene lookup returns CDR1 SGHAT and CDR2 FQNNGV. The CDR3 has 14 residues. V gave up 0 bases and J gave up 4 bases, with 8 bases separating them. CDR3 in amino acids: CASSLDRGSDTQYF. As DNA, the CDR3 is TGTGCCAGCAGCTTAGATAGGGGCTCAGATACGCAGTATTTT. Full variable domain (outside the CDR3, taken from reference TRBV11-2 and TRBJ2-3): EAGVAQSPRYKIIEKRQSVAFWCNPISGHATLYWYQQILGQGPKLLIQFQNNGVVDDSQLPKDRFSAERLKGVDSTLKIQPAKLEDSAVYLCASSLDRGSDTQYFGPGTRLTVL.

This clone came up a few times. V is TRBV28 and J is TRBJ1-1; tentatively, D is TRBD1 (5 bases). In germline, CDR1 is MDHEN, CDR2 SYDVKM. Trimming pared 2 bases from V and 3 bases from J, leaving 7 bases between. This CDR3 comprises 13 residues. The CDR3 bases are TGTGCCAGCAGTTTACGGACACACACTGAAGCTTTCTTT. Amino acids: CASSLRTHTEAFF.

This chain uses TRBV10-2 with TRBJ1-1, with no clear D. Germline V gene lookup returns CDR1 WSHSY and CDR2 SAAADI. V was clipped by 10 bases and J by 7 bases, with 16 bases between them. The CDR3 runs 12 residues. In DNA, the CDR3 is TGCGCCACGGGATTCGCTACCCTTGAAGCTTTCTTT. Its protein is CATGFATLEAFF.